The clone carrying this T cell receptor (beta chain) was recorded a few times. This sample stems from a study of blood T cells in healthy people across ages. Primers used in a second PCR of roughly 7 to 12 cycles were a sample-barcoded 5' primer and a J-beta primer mix. TCRdb re-called the 5' RACE reads through MiXCR, storing one row per CDR3 protein. The table records over 950,000 distinct CDR3 sequences, roughly 47% of them present only once. Sequenced: blood. The receptor's source is a woman aged 55 to 70 in good health.

The CDR3 bases are TGTGCCAGTACGTACCTGGGGAACTTCTACAATGAGCAGTTCTTC. Its translation: CASTYLGNFYNEQFF. This sequence joins TRBV7-2 and TRBJ2-1; D call uncertain. V gave up 9 bases and J gave up 3 bases, with 18 bases separating them. From germline, CDR1 is SGHTA and CDR2 FQGNSA. This CDR3 comprises 15 residues.